Presented here are 17 T cell receptor beta chains from one specimen sequenced in a study of monozygotic twins with inflammatory bowel disease (dated by TCRdb to the late 2010s). Library creation used 5' RACE. Sequencer: Illumina HiSeq 2500. After reprocessing by TCRdb, each CDR3 protein sequence is one entry, and no DNA is given. The sample table includes around 140,000 distinct CDR3 sequences. Around 1.2% of the sample belongs to the ten largest clones. Sequencing input: blood. These receptor sequences come from a human donor with ulcerative colitis or Crohn's disease, or a healthy co-twin of an affected twin (not recorded which).

The rearrangement joins TRBV28 to TRBJ2-1; TCRdb picks TRBD2, but there is no DNA to check that call. The CDR3 contains 15 residues. Looked up from germline, CDR1 is MDHEN and CDR2 is SYDVKM. The CDR3 region is CASTPRSGGYNEQFF.

The chain joins TRBV6-2 or TRBV6-3 to TRBJ1-2; the TRBD1 assignment by TCRdb is unverifiable without DNA. The CDR3 length is 13 residues. Germline CDR1 MNHEY, CDR2 SVGEGT. CDR3: CASRTGEAYGYTF.

The chain employs TRBV24-1 and TRBJ2-1; TCRdb outputs TRBD1, but without DNA this stays unchecked. CDR1 KGHDR and CDR2 SFDVKD come from the germline V gene. The CDR3 is 16 amino acids. CDR3 residues: CATSDRDRGIRDEQFF.

V and J are TRBV6-5 and TRBJ1-2; the TCRdb D gene call, TRBD1, has no DNA to confirm it. CDR3 size: 15 residues. CDR1 MNHEY and CDR2 SVGAGI come from the germline V gene. The CDR3 protein is CASSYFQGAAYGYTF.

The chain links TRBV29-1 to TRBJ1-2; TCRdb names TRBD1, which stays unverified in the absence of DNA. The germline gives CDR1 SQVTM, CDR2 ANQGSEA. The CDR3 has 16 residues. CDR3 in amino acids: CSARPVATGALYGYTF.

This rearrangement joins TRBV6-5 to TRBJ1-2; TCRdb's D call, TRBD1, is unchecked because there is no DNA. CDR1 is MNHEY, CDR2 SVGAGI, per germline. The CDR3 runs 17 residues. The CDR3 loop is CASSYFQAQGFNYGYTF.

The J gene is TRBJ1-1, the V gene TRBV5-1; without DNA, the TCRdb call of TRBD1 cannot be checked. The CDR3 extends over 13 amino acids. Germline lookup yields CDR1 SGHRS and CDR2 YFSETQ. CDR3 loop: CASRGREDTEAFF.

This sequence joins TRBV20-1 and TRBJ2-3; TCRdb selects TRBD1, and the lack of DNA leaves this call unchecked. Germline V gene lookup returns CDR1 DFQATT and CDR2 SNEGSKA (reference sequence). CDR3 length: 13 amino acids. The CDR3 loop is CSAREPRLNTQYF.

The chain is built from TRBV6-4 and TRBJ2-2; TCRdb's D call of TRBD2 is untestable without DNA. Germline V gene data show CDR1 as MRHNA and CDR2 as SNTAGT. The CDR3 covers 19 residues. Here the CDR3 reads CASRTSGLAGGLHTGELFF.

The J gene is TRBJ2-1, the V gene TRBV12-3 or TRBV12-4; TCRdb's D call of TRBD2 is untestable without DNA. The CDR3 length is 17 residues. CDR3 loop: CASSLSWRRGLSNEQFF.

CDR3 loop: CASSYSGRDEAFF. J is TRBJ1-1 and V is TRBV6-2 or TRBV6-3. The CDR3 is 13 residues long. Germline V lookup: CDR1 MNHEY, CDR2 SVGEGT.

This sequence joins TRBV7-9 and TRBJ1-2; the D call of TRBD1 rests on TCRdb alone, since no DNA is present to check it. The length of the CDR3 is 15 residues. Germline assignment: CDR1 SEHNR and CDR2 FQNEAQ (reference sequence). CDR3 residues: CASSLVGQDNYGYTF.

This chain links TRBV6-5 with TRBJ2-1; TCRdb reports TRBD2, a call that lacks DNA to check it against. This CDR3 spans 14 amino acids. The germline gives CDR1 MNHEY, CDR2 SVGAGI. CDR3 in amino acids: CASSSTSGSNEQFF.

The chain links TRBV12-3 or TRBV12-4 to TRBJ1-1; absent DNA, TCRdb's TRBD1 call cannot be checked. The CDR3 has 15 residues. CDR3 loop: CASSFPGKGNTEAFF.

This chain's CDR3 is CASSRVGQSEEQYF. The chain carries TRBV7-9 and TRBJ2-7; TCRdb reports TRBD1, a call that lacks DNA to check it against. There are 14 residues in the CDR3. The V gene's germline CDR1 is SEHNR and CDR2 FQNEAQ (reference sequence).

This CDR3 is CSATPGTSAFSYEQYF. The chain recombines TRBV20-1 with TRBJ2-7; the D call of TRBD2 rests on TCRdb alone, since no DNA is present to check it. Germline V gives CDR1 DFQATT, CDR2 SNEGSKA (reference sequence). The CDR3 sequence is 16 residues long.

The chain combines TRBV20-1 with TRBJ2-3; TCRdb designates TRBD2, a call that cannot be tested without DNA. The CDR3 runs 13 residues. CDR1 and CDR2 (germline): DFQATT, SNEGSKA (reference sequence). Here the CDR3 reads CNPKRGNTDTQYF.